This TCR beta chain appears in the sequencing data of a study of low-dose radiotherapy and immunotherapy resistance in tumors. This CDR3 spans 15 amino acids. CDR1 and CDR2 from the germline V gene are DFQATT and SNEGSKA (reference sequence). Trimming left V 2 bases short and J 5 bases short, with 13 bases between. At least ten counts were recorded for this clonotype. The time point here: after trial treatment. Indicated treatment: LDRT plus nivolumab, ipilimumab, low-dose cyclophosphamide and aspirin (RACIN trial). TRAV and TRBV primers primed cDNA for both TCRalpha and TCRbeta. The TCRs were subjected to amplification over around 19 PCR cycles employing a constant-region primer in conjunction with a V-primer adapter. TCRdb re-called the reads with MiXCR, one entry per CDR3 protein. This table has 80,000 or so distinct CDR3 sequences, less than 20% appearing once.

The clonotype comes from a male donor with prostate cancer. The chain joins TRBV20-1 to TRBJ1-6, with D possibly being TRBD1 (6 bases). The material sequenced was PBMCs, taken after low-dose radiotherapy plus immunotherapy. CDR3 sequence: CSARREEGDNSPLHF. For the CDR3, the DNA is TGCAGTGCTAGAAGGGAGGAGGGGGATAATTCACCCCTCCACTTT.